This T cell receptor (beta chain) was obtained from a study of blood T cell repertoires in COVID-19. Across the whole study: From T cells, B-cell-depleted T cells, or PBMCs came the material, which was cDNA or gDNA.

Cohort 3 donors counted as recovered after two negative PCRs, clearance, or resolved symptoms. Notes on this clone: The same CDR3 can be traced to other DNA sequences in this sample.

This CDR3 comprises 14 residues. Germline values: CDR1 SGHTA, CDR2 FQGNSA. Unmatched junction bases numbered 2, after V lost 0 bases and J lost 3 bases. In the authors' workflow: Amplified reference gene primers provided the basis for estimating nucleated cell counts. Data came from immunoSEQ multiplex PCR; TCRdb stores just in-frame clones and leaves some out. The V and J calls and clone size are taken from that table; D and trimming were inferred from the DNA. The data contain around 200,000 clones, approximately 91% of them seen just once; the ten biggest clones take up less than 0.85%. Sequenced material: PBMCs or T cells enriched from blood (not recorded which). The chain is built from TRBV7-2 and TRBJ2-7; 7 bases map to TRBD2. The clonotype comes from a woman aged 18 to 35 who had recovered from COVID-19. Written as DNA, the CDR3 is TGTGCCAGCAGCTTAGCCGGGGGGAGCTACGAGCAGTACTTC. This sequence encodes CASSLAGGSYEQYF.